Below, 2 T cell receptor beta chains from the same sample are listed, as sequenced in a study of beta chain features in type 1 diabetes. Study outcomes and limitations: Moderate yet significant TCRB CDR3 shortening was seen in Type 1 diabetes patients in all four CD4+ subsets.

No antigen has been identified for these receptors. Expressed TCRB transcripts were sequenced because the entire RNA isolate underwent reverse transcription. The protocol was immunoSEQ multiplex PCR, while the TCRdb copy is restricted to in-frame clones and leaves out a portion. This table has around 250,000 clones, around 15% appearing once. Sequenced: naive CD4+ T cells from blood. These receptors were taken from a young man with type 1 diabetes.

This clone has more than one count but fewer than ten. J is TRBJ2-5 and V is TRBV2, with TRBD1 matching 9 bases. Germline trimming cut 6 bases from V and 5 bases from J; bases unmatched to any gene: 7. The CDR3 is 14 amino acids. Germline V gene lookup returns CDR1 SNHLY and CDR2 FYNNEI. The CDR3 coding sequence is TGTGCCAGCAGGCCGGGACAGGGTATGGAGACCCAGTACTTC. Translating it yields CASRPGQGMETQYF.

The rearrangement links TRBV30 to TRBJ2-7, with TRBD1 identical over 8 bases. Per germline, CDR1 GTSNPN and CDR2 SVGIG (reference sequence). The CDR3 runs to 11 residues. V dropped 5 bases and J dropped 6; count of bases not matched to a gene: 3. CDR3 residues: CAWYRGTEQYF. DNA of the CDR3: TGTGCCTGGTACAGGGGGACCGAGCAGTACTTC.